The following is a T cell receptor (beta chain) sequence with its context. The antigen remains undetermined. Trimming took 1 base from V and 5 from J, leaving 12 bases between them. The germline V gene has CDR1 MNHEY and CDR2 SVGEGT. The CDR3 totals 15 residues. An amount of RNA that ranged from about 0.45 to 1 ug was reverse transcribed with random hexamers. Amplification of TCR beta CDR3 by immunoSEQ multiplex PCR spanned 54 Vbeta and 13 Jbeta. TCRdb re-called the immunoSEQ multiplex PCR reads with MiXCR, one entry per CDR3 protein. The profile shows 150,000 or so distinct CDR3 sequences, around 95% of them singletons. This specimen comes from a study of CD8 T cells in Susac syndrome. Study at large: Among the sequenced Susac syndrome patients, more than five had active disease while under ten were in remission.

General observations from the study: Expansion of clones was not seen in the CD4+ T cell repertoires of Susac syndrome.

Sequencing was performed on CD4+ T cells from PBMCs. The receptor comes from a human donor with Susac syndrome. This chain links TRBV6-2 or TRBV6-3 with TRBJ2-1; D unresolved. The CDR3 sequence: CASSYFTGLHNEQFF. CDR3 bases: TGTGCCAGCAGTTACTTCACGGGCCTCCACAATGAGCAGTTCTTC.